These T cell receptor beta chains were read from a single sample in a study of T cell responses to AZD1222 COVID-19 vaccine. Sequenced by immunoSEQ multiplex PCR; TCRdb stores in-frame clones only, minus some. This table has about 130,000 clones, approximately 91% appearing once. The sample was peripheral blood, taken on day 0 of AZD1222 vaccination. Every receptor here comes from an adult in good health. CDR3s include the opening cysteine and the closing phenylalanine or tryptophan. The order of the fields is D gene, clone size, J gene, V gene, CDR3 DNA, CDR3 protein. A D gene is named only where the DNA matches it firmly. Clone size is stated in some rows and not others, as once, few, many or a class when expanded.

>-|-|TRBJ2-3|TRBV30
TGTGCCTGGAGTGTAGGTCGGACCACAGATACGCAGTATTTT
CAWSVGRTTDTQYF
>-|-|TRBJ1-1|TRBV6-5
TGTGCCAGCCACACCCGACCCGCAGAAGCTTTCTTT
CASHTRPAEAFF
>-|-|TRBJ1-3|TRBV30
TGTGCCTGGAGTGGGGCCGAAACCACGGACACCATATATTTT
CAWSGAETTDTIYF
>-|-|TRBJ1-3|TRBV13
TGTGCCAGCAGTCCACCTCCGACGTCCGCTGGAAACACCATATATTTT
CASSPPPTSAGNTIYF
>-|-|TRBJ1-4|TRBV13
TGTGCCAGCAGCCCGACGGGGCATAATGAAAAACTGTTTTTT
CASSPTGHNEKLFF
>-|-|TRBJ2-7|TRBV2
TGTGCCAGCCTTGCCACCGACTACGAGGAGCAGTACTTC
CASLATDYEEQYF
>-|-|TRBJ1-1|TRBV11-2
TGTGCCAGCAGCTTAGAGGCGATAGCGAACACTGAAGCTTTCTTT
CASSLEAIANTEAFF
>-|-|TRBJ1-5|TRBV27
TGTGCCAGCAGCTTGACAGTGGGAAGTCAGCCCCAGCATTTT
CASSLTVGSQPQHF
>-|-|TRBJ1-2|TRBV18
TGTGCCAGCTCACCACCAGGGGGGACGAATGGCTACACCTTC
CASSPPGGTNGYTF
>-|-|TRBJ2-7|TRBV12-3/TRBV12-4
TGTGCCAGCGGCGAAAGCTCCTACGAGCAGTACTTC
CASGESSYEQYF
>-|-|TRBJ2-4|TRBV2
TGTGCCAGCAGTCAGGACAGTCACCTAGCCAAAAACATTCAGTACTTC
CASSQDSHLAKNIQYF
>-|-|TRBJ1-5|TRBV18
TGTGCCAGCTCACCAATGGGGCCGGGACAGCCCCAGCATTTT
CASSPMGPGQPQHF
>-|-|TRBJ1-1|TRBV25-1
TGTGCCAGCAGTGACCCGGGGCCTCACACTGAAGCTTTCTTT
CASSDPGPHTEAFF
>-|-|TRBJ1-6|TRBV30
TGTGCCTGCGTCATGGCCGGGTTCGGCTCCTATAATTCACCCCTCCACTTT
CACVMAGFGSYNSPLHF
>TRBD1|-|TRBJ2-7|TRBV6-5
TGTGCCAGCAGTTACTCACTAACAGGGGCCTACGAGCAGTACTTC
CASSYSLTGAYEQYF
>-|-|TRBJ1-1|TRBV3-1/TRBV3-2
TGTGCCAGCAGCCAAGTAGCAGGGACTGAAGCTTTCTTT
CASSQVAGTEAFF
>TRBD1|-|TRBJ1-2|TRBV2
TGTGCCAGCACAGAGGAGGGGGCCCCCTCTCGGGGCTACACCTTC
CASTEEGAPSRGYTF
>-|-|TRBJ1-2|TRBV12-3/TRBV12-4
TGTGCCAGCAGTTTTTCAGGGACTCGCGGCTACACCTTC
CASSFSGTRGYTF
>-|-|TRBJ2-5|TRBV2
TGTGCCAGCAGCTACAGTTTAGAGACCCAGTACTTC
CASSYSLETQYF
>-|few|TRBJ1-1|TRBV12-3/TRBV12-4
TGTGCCAGCAGTCACGGGCCGAACACTGAAGCTTTCTTT
CASSHGPNTEAFF
>-|-|TRBJ2-3|TRBV11-3
TGTGCCAGCAGCTTCCGGGCATCAGATACGCAGTATTTT
CASSFRASDTQYF
>-|-|TRBJ2-1|TRBV11-3
TGTGCCAGCAGCGGAGAGGGAGGTGAGCAGTTCTTC
CASSGEGGEQFF
>TRBD1|once|TRBJ1-6|TRBV5-4
TGTGCCAGCAGCTCGGCCCCAGGGGGCGAAACACCCCTCCACTTT
CASSSAPGGETPLHF
>-|-|TRBJ2-7|TRBV5-1
TGCGCCAGCAGCTTCCTCCTGAAAGACGAGCAGTACTTC
CASSFLLKDEQYF
>TRBD2|-|TRBJ2-2|TRBV13
TGTGCCAGCGAGCGGGGGGCAAGCACCGGGGAGCTGTTTTTT
CASERGASTGELFF
>TRBD1|-|TRBJ1-2|TRBV4-1
TGCGCCAGCAGCCAGGCCGGGACAGGGAATGGCTACACCTTC
CASSQAGTGNGYTF
>-|-|TRBJ2-7|TRBV30
TGTGCCTGGAGTGAACAGGCAGGGTCCTACGAGCAGTACTTC
CAWSEQAGSYEQYF
>-|-|TRBJ2-5|TRBV24-1
TGTGCCACCAGTGATTCCGGACGGTTCCAAGAGACCCAGTACTTC
CATSDSGRFQETQYF
>-|-|TRBJ2-1|TRBV7-2
TGTGCCAGCAGTTCTAGGGGCGGGGAGCAGTTCTTC
CASSSRGGEQFF
>TRBD1|-|TRBJ2-1|TRBV14
TGTGCCAGCAGCCTGAGGGGACAGGGCTACAATGAGCAGTTCTTC
CASSLRGQGYNEQFF
>-|-|TRBJ2-6|TRBV4-1
TGCGCCAGCAGCGCAAGTGCCGGGGGTTCTGGGGCCAACGTCCTGACTTTC
CASSASAGGSGANVLTF
>TRBD1|-|TRBJ1-1|TRBV5-1
TGCGCCAGCGTCGGGACAGGGGAAACTGAAGCTTTCTTT
CASVGTGETEAFF
>TRBD1|-|TRBJ1-1|TRBV10-3
TGTGCCATCAGTATGACAGGGAGGACTGAAGCTTTCTTT
CAISMTGRTEAFF
>-|-|TRBJ1-2|TRBV7-5
TGTGCCAGAAGCTTAGCGAACAGGGGATGGTATGGCTACACCTTC
CARSLANRGWYGYTF
>-|-|TRBJ2-4|TRBV4-3
TGCGCCAGCAGCCAAGGAAATGGGCGCGCAGCCAAAAACATTCAGTACTTC
CASSQGNGRAAKNIQYF
>TRBD1|-|TRBJ2-2|TRBV6-5
TGTGCCAGCAGTATTGGGACAGGGTGGACCGGGGAGCTGTTTTTT
CASSIGTGWTGELFF
>-|-|TRBJ2-1|TRBV10-2
TGCGCCAGCAGTGAGAGAGGCCTGGTTGAGCAGTTCTTC
CASSERGLVEQFF
>-|-|TRBJ1-2|TRBV10-3
TGTGCCATCAGTTCTACTTTGGGCCTCCGGGGACTCTATGGCTACACCTTC
CAISSTLGLRGLYGYTF
>TRBD1|-|TRBJ1-2|TRBV13
TGTGCCAGCAGTCTGAAGGGACAGGGGAACTACGGCTACACCTTC
CASSLKGQGNYGYTF
>-|once|TRBJ2-3|TRBV4-3
TGCGCCAGCAGCCAGGGTTTGGGGGCCGCAGATACGCAGTATTTT
CASSQGLGAADTQYF
>-|-|TRBJ1-2|TRBV15
TGTGCCACCAGCAGAGGGGACATGAAAGACTATGGCTACACCTTC
CATSRGDMKDYGYTF
>-|-|TRBJ2-2|TRBV5-5
TGTGCCAGCAGCTTTTCGGGGTATGACACCGGGGAGCTGTTTTTT
CASSFSGYDTGELFF
>TRBD1|-|TRBJ1-1|TRBV18
TGTGCCAGCTCGCAGAGACAGGGAACTGGGATGAACACTGAAGCTTTCTTT
CASSQRQGTGMNTEAFF
>-|-|TRBJ1-1|TRBV3-1/TRBV3-2
TGTGCCAGCAGCCAAGGCCGGACATTGAACACTGAAGCTTTCTTT
CASSQGRTLNTEAFF
>TRBD1|-|TRBJ1-4|TRBV3-1/TRBV3-2
TGTGCCAGCAGCCGTGAGACAGGGTTGACTAATGAAAAACTGTTTTTT
CASSRETGLTNEKLFF
>-|-|TRBJ1-5|TRBV6-6
TGTGCCAGCGGATTAACAGGGAACAATCAGCCCCAGCATTTT
CASGLTGNNQPQHF
>-|-|TRBJ2-1|TRBV29-1
TGCAGCGTTGAAGGGGTCGGATTCTACAAGGGACGTAAATTAGGGAATGAGCAGTTCTTC
CSVEGVGFYKGRKLGNEQFF
>-|-|TRBJ1-5|TRBV19
TGTGCCAGTAGTAAGCGGGGACAAAGGTCCTCAATCAGCCAGCATTTT
CASSKRGQRSSISQHF